This T cell receptor (beta chain) was captured in a study of shared clonotypes between healthy human individuals (TCRdb year 2020). Study-level background: The cohort included three men and a couple of women between 18 and 49 years of age. For each donor, CD4 naive and CD4 memory were each run on three plates, CD8 naive on two plates, and CD8 memory on one plate. The study deeply sequenced blood TCR repertoires of five healthy adults to estimate repertoire size and the extent of clonotype sharing between individuals. To increase sequencing depth and limit assay-specific biases, different laboratories used diverse techniques to prepare libraries and sequence TCR repertoires. Each donor's leukapheresis produced roughly between roughly 0.85 and 10 billion PBMCs. Results the study describes overall, beyond this receptor: Rarefaction of sorted-subset datasets indicated incomplete sequencing despite the large sequencing depth. Sampling was restricted to blood, and TCR repertoires in tissue are likely to differ from TCR repertoires in blood. Based on pairwise subsampling, the degree of clonotype sharing among donors was expected to be affected by sequencing depth. When a few donors were compared, the shared fraction of clonotypes was about 5% for naive CD4, approximately 3.5% for naive CD8, more than 2% for memory CD4, and less than 0.5% for memory CD8. Larger estimated clonotype richness was generally found for naive subsets than for memory subsets. Because the study included only a small number of donors, the genetic and exposure-history diversity represented was limited. Compared with non-shared clonotypes, the clonotypes found in all four sorted-subset donors had higher generation probabilities.

Using the deep immunoSEQ assay, TCR CDR3 regions were amplified from genomic DNA by multiplex PCR. Genomic DNA extracted from each cell subset was distributed evenly over all wells of several immunoSEQ 96-well plates, and each plate served as one replicate. For sorted subsets, around 200 ng genomic DNA, equal to about 30,000 T cell genomes, was loaded into each replicate PCR. Purified libraries were measured with a Qubit 3.0 fluorometer, size-checked on a Bioanalyzer 2100, and measured again with the KAPA Library Quantification kit. Each immunoSEQ 96-well plate was sequenced on its own single-read 150-cycle Illumina NextSeq 550 flow cell. Processing in the source paper ran as follows. Because the immunoSEQ output held only junctional sequences and lacked quality scores, the filtering could not match the filtering applied to full-length reads. To assign V/J genes and CDR3, sequences were annotated against IMGT germline references using PyIR, a Python wrapper for IgBLAST v1.9. Reads were filtered out if the reads had weak V/J assignments (E-value above 1e-6), no CDR3, stop codons, out-of-frame junctions, or ambiguous translated residues. V3J clonotypes were defined by identical inferred V gene, J gene, and CDR3 amino acid sequence. The percentage overlap between two repertoires was calculated by dividing the number of shared unique clonotypes by the size of the smaller repertoire. Richness of each repertoire was evaluated using RTK rarefaction, the Chao1 estimator, and Recon v2.1 estimates of unobserved clonotypes. Generation probabilities were computed with OLGA for all TCRbeta clonotypes obtained by the gDNA method from a few donors. The table comes from immuneACCESS by way of TCRdb, which keeps in-frame sequences with V and J called. Part of the clones is missing from these tables; in studies checked, under half for an unresolved V gene and the rest for unknown reasons. The V and J calls and the clone size are those of that table, but D and trimming were determined from the DNA. The table for this sample lists approximately 2.4 million clones; under 97% of them were counted only once. The ten biggest clones cover approximately 0.13% of the sample.

Counted from cysteine to phenylalanine, this CDR3 has 15 amino acids. Left in the record is the CDR3 DNA by itself, 45 bases read in frame from the first base. V and J lose 6 bases and 0 bases, and a span of 11 bases separates them. For CDR1 and CDR2, the germline V gene lists ENHRY and SYGVKD. The donors were healthy, HIV-negative adults who had no recently reported acute infections or vaccinations. All donors were Caucasian adults living in Nashville, Tennessee, USA. CD4+ T cells were enriched by magnetic negative selection; naive cells were then positively selected on CD45RA, and the negative fraction formed the memory subset. After blood collection by leukapheresis, PBMCs were isolated using Ficoll-Histopaque density gradient centrifugation and then cryopreserved in the vapor phase of liquid nitrogen. Analytical flow cytometry was used to check the purity and quantity of each magnetically sorted T cell population. Each sorted fraction had its genomic DNA isolated and then quantified by UV absorbance on a Nanodrop 2000c.

Worth noting for this clone: Its antigen is still unknown. Base qualities were left out, and no much larger clone turns up one base away.

The V and J segments used are TRBV10-3 and TRBJ2-2; a weak D assignment points to TRBD1 (6 bases agree). Material: naive CD4+ T cells sorted from blood. This sample's cell subset or site label indicates: CD45RA+ positively selected. This TCR derives from a man in his late teens or twenties in good health. The CDR3 region reads CAISPGHPNTGELFF. DNA sequence: TGTGCCATCAGCCCGGGACATCCGAACACCGGGGAGCTGTTTTTT.